These 4 T cell receptor beta chains came from one sample sequenced in a study of T cells in Graves' hyperthyroidism and ophthalmopathy (dated by TCRdb to the late 2010s). The library was made by multiplex PCR. These reads were obtained on an Illumina HiSeq 2000. Amplification of TCR beta CDR3 regions was carried out from RNA transcripts. A first-round RT-PCR of the TCR CDR3 used the HTBI primer set with the Qiagen OneStep RT-PCR kit. TCRdb took the public reads, trimmed them with fastp at Q25, ran MiXCR for clone calling and kept in-frame beta chains. Merged by CDR3 protein, the rows form single entries marked with the most common genes and DNA. The sample yields approximately 620,000 distinct CDR3 sequences; approximately 16% were counted once. The top ten hold around 3.5% of the sample. The specimen sequenced was blood. These receptors came from a woman aged 40 to 50 with Graves' ophthalmopathy.

This clonotype was observed many times. The V and J genes are TRBV2 and TRBJ2-1; D is undetermined. V was trimmed by 7 bases and J by 5 bases, leaving 15 bases between them. The CDR3 has 14 amino acids. The germline gives CDR1 SNHLY, CDR2 FYNNEI. The CDR3 coding sequence is TGTGCCAGCATATCGACAAAAACCCACAATGAGCAGTTCTTC. Encoded protein: CASISTKTHNEQFF.

The rearrangement joins TRBV10-3 to TRBJ1-1; 8 bases are shared with TRBD1. Trimming took 0 bases from V and 7 from J; bases not matched to a gene: 4. CDR1 is ENHRY, CDR2 SYGVKD, per germline. The CDR3 contains 14 residues. CDR3 sequence (DNA): TGTGCCATCAGTGAGTCGGACAGGGCCCTTGAAGCTTTCTTT. Translation gives CAISESDRALEAFF.

This clonotype occurred once. The chain combines TRBV7-9 with TRBJ2-5, with TRBD1 matching 9 bases. Germline lookup yields CDR1 SEHNR and CDR2 FQNEAQ (reference sequence). The CDR3 runs to 13 residues. J gave up 3 bases and V 8 bases, and 4 bases lay outside the gene matches. The CDR3 DNA reads as TGTGCCAGCCATAGGACAGGGGAAGAGACCCAGTACTTC. It specifies CASHRTGEETQYF. The full variable domain, with the rest looked up from reference TRBV7-9 and TRBJ2-5, is DTGVSQNPRHKITKRGQNVTFRCDPISEHNRLYWYRQTLGQGPEFLTYFQNEAQLEKSRLLSDRFSAERPKGSFSTLEIQRTEQGDSAMYLCASHRTGEETQYFGPGTRLLVL.

The sample holds many counts of this clonotype. V usage is TRBV7-2 and J usage is TRBJ2-7, with 8 bases fitting TRBD1. The ends lost 5 bases at V and 0 bases at J; junction bases unmatched: 6. The CDR3 spans 15 residues. CDR1 is SGHTA, CDR2 FQGNSA, per germline. This CDR3 is CASSQDRASSYEQYF. The CDR3 DNA follows: TGTGCCAGCAGCCAGGACAGGGCGAGCTCCTACGAGCAGTACTTC.